One and the same sample provided the 32 T cell receptor beta chains below, sequenced in a study of blood T cells in healthy people across ages. A J-beta primer mix and a sample-barcoded 5' primer were used in a second PCR of about 7 to 12 cycles. TCRdb passed the 5' RACE reads through MiXCR, listing each CDR3 protein once. The sample lists 1.5 million to 1.9 million distinct CDR3 sequences, around 40% occurring once. Sequencing was performed on blood. These receptors all come from a woman aged 18-35 years in good health.

In its sample, this clonotype was seen a few times. V is TRBV11-2 and J is TRBJ2-1, with 8 bases lining up with TRBD1. From germline, CDR1 is SGHAT and CDR2 FQNNGV. V trimming: 4 bases; J trimming: 8 bases; junction bases outside the gene matches: 1. The CDR3 spans 12 residues. The CDR3 DNA reads TGTGCCAGCAGCTGGACAGGGCATGAGCAGTTCTTC. This translates into CASSWTGHEQFF.

This clonotype was counted a single time. The chain recombines TRBV12-3 or TRBV12-4 with TRBJ2-3; 7 bases are shared with TRBD2. V trimming: 8 bases; J trimming: 4 bases; junction bases outside the gene matches: 12. CDR3 size: 15 residues. DNA of the CDR3: TGTGCCAGCTCTTCTGGGGGGGGGTATTCAGATACGCAGTATTTT. Protein product: CASSSGGGYSDTQYF.

This clonotype was seen a few times. This chain uses TRBV24-1 with TRBJ1-5, with D perhaps TRBD1 (5 bases). The CDR3 runs 12 residues. The V and J ends lost 11 bases and 0 bases respectively, with 7 bases between them. Per the germline V gene, CDR1 is KGHDR and CDR2 is SFDVKD. CDR3 protein: CAIQGSNQPQHF. The CDR3 DNA is TGTGCCATCCAGGGTAGCAATCAGCCCCAGCATTTT.

This chain connects TRBV7-2 to TRBJ2-3; a possible D gene is TRBD1 (5 bases). Trimming took 3 bases from V and 5 from J, leaving 15 bases between them. The germline gives CDR1 SGHTA, CDR2 FQGNSA. The CDR3 loop spans 15 amino acids. CDR3 loop: CASSFGRPRVDTQYF. CDR3 bases: TGTGCCAGCAGCTTCGGACGGCCCAGGGTAGATACGCAGTATTTT.

This clonotype has only a few counts. The chain joins TRBV5-1 to TRBJ2-7; D is unclear. The CDR3 loop spans 14 amino acids. Germline V gene sequence: CDR1 SGHRS, CDR2 YFSETQ. Trimming pared 0 bases from V and 2 bases from J, leaving 9 bases between. The CDR3 protein is CASSLAEFPYEQYF. The CDR3 DNA follows: TGCGCCAGCAGCTTGGCTGAATTTCCCTACGAGCAGTACTTC.

J is TRBJ2-4 and V is TRBV6-5, with D possibly matching TRBD2 (6 bases). The CDR3 runs to 13 residues. V dropped 9 bases and J dropped 3 bases, with 12 bases sitting between them. Per the germline V gene, CDR1 is MNHEY and CDR2 is SVGAGI. CDR3 residues: CASRSSVKNIQYF. The CDR3 bases are TGTGCCAGTAGATCTAGCGTCAAAAACATTCAGTACTTC.

This clonotype was seen at least ten times. The genes are TRBV20-1 and TRBJ2-1; 10 nucleotides match TRBD2. Germline values: CDR1 DFQATT, CDR2 SNEGSKA (reference sequence). V trimming: 0 bases; J trimming: 7 bases; junction bases outside the gene matches: 9. This CDR3 comprises 16 residues. CDR3 region: CSARDQPGLASNEQFF. The CDR3, as DNA: TGCAGTGCTAGAGACCAGCCGGGACTAGCGAGTAATGAGCAGTTCTTC.

In its sample, this clonotype was seen many times. The chain employs TRBV29-1 and TRBJ1-2; tentative D call: TRBD1 (5 bases). This CDR3 contains 12 residues. V lost 4 bases and J 3 bases, leaving 9 bases between the germline ends. Germline lookup yields CDR1 SQVTM and CDR2 ANQGSEA. The CDR3, as DNA: TGCAGCGTTGGAAGGGGTGACTATGGCTACACCTTC. Translation: CSVGRGDYGYTF.

The sample holds a few counts of this clonotype. This rearrangement joins TRBV27 to TRBJ1-4, with TRBD1 matching 10 bases. Germline V gene data show CDR1 as MNHEY and CDR2 as SMNVEV (reference sequence). The CDR3 length is 16 residues. Trimming took 6 bases from V and 6 from J; bases not matched to a gene: 10. The CDR3 DNA follows: TGTGCCAGCAGCGGCGTCCCCGGGACAGGGGATGAAAAACTGTTTTTT. It codes for CASSGVPGTGDEKLFF.

This chain connects TRBV20-1 to TRBJ1-6, with 7 bases that match TRBD1. The CDR3 runs 14 residues. V trimming: 3 bases; J trimming: 7 bases; junction bases outside the gene matches: 6. The germline V gene encodes CDR1 DFQATT and CDR2 SNEGSKA (reference sequence). The CDR3 nucleotides read TGCAGTGCTAGGATAGACAGGGTGAATTCACCCCTCCACTTT. Amino acid sequence: CSARIDRVNSPLHF.

With regard to this clonotype: One end of the junction is discordant with germline, which a read error may explain. The chain is built from TRBV29-1 and TRBJ2-5; D not resolved. The germline V gene encodes CDR1 SQVTM and CDR2 ANQGSEA. The CDR3 runs to 13 residues. The CDR3 loop reads CSIEREYRETQYF. DNA of the CDR3: TGCAGCATTGAGCGAGAGTACCGAGAGACCCAGTACTTC. Full variable domain (outside the CDR3, taken from reference TRBV29-1 and TRBJ2-5): SAVISQKPSRDICQRGTSLTIQCQVDSQVTMMFWYRQQPGQSLTLIATANQGSEATYESGFVIDKFPISRPNLTFSTLTVSNMSPEDSSIYLCSIEREYRETQYFGPGTRLLVL.

The chain links TRBV20-1 to TRBJ2-7; D call uncertain. The V gene's germline CDR1 is DFQATT and CDR2 SNEGSKA (reference sequence). Trimming removed 6 bases from V and 2 bases from J, with 14 bases in between. This CDR3 is built from 13 residues. The CDR3 loop is CSATPQNAYEQYF. The DNA for the CDR3 is TGCAGTGCCACCCCTCAGAACGCCTACGAGCAGTACTTC.

V gene TRBV14 combines with J gene TRBJ2-7, with unresolved D. V was clipped by 1 base and J by 7 bases, with 8 bases between them. This CDR3 spans 12 amino acids. CDR1 is SGHDN and CDR2 is FVKESK in the germline V gene. The CDR3 DNA is TGTGCCAGCAGCCAAGGTAGACCAGAGCAGTACTTC. This translates into CASSQGRPEQYF.

The genes are TRBV7-2 and TRBJ1-2; TRBD1 agrees at 10 bases. This CDR3 contains 19 residues. Unmatched junction bases numbered 16, after V lost 2 bases and J lost 4 bases. CDR1 is SGHTA, CDR2 FQGNSA, per germline. In DNA, the CDR3 is TGTGCCAGCAGCTTACTCGGGACAGGGGACGCCAAACTTTTCTATGGCTACACCTTC. Translation: CASSLLGTGDAKLFYGYTF.

The rearrangement links TRBV20-1 to TRBJ2-1; the D call may be TRBD1 or TRBD2 (5 bases each). Gene TRBJ2-7 matches the end of the DNA better, so the J call may be wrong. The germline gives CDR1 DFQATT, CDR2 SNEGSKA (reference sequence). The CDR3 length is 18 residues. CDR3 amino acids: CSARDFSGKGASYNEQYF. CDR3 DNA sequence: TGCAGTGCTAGAGATTTCAGCGGAAAAGGGGCGTCCTACAATGAGCAGTACTTC.

There are a few counts of this clonotype. The gene calls are TRBV7-9 and TRBJ1-1; D is unclear. Per the germline V gene, CDR1 is SEHNR and CDR2 is FQNEAQ (reference sequence). Trimming pared 4 bases from V and 5 bases from J, leaving 14 bases between. The CDR3 loop spans 14 amino acids. CDR3 residues: CASSSLLTGTEAFF. The CDR3 DNA sequence: TGTGCCAGCAGCTCCCTCTTGACGGGGACTGAAGCTTTCTTT.

The chain joins TRBV30 to TRBJ2-7, with D possibly matching TRBD1 (6 bases). Germline V gene data show CDR1 as GTSNPN and CDR2 as SVGIG (reference sequence). This CDR3 region has 13 residues. The DNA of the CDR3 is TGTGCTTTCGAGGGGGATCAATTGGACGAGCAGTACTTC. This encodes CAFEGDQLDEQYF.

This clonotype was counted only a few times. This chain joins TRBV20-1 and TRBJ1-2; no clear D gene. The CDR3 extends over 15 amino acids. Trimming cost V 0 bases and J 3 bases, with 14 bases left between them. In germline, CDR1 is DFQATT, CDR2 SNEGSKA (reference sequence). The chain's CDR3 is CSARDRHRRDYGYTF. DNA of the CDR3: TGCAGTGCTAGAGACAGACACCGAAGGGACTATGGCTACACCTTC.

The chain recombines TRBV6-6 with TRBJ2-7; D may be TRBD1 (6 bases). CDR1 is MNHNY, CDR2 SVGAGI, per germline (reference sequence). The germline V and J ends were trimmed by 0 bases and 2 bases, with 11 bases remaining between them. The CDR3 is 15 amino acids. In DNA, the CDR3 is TGTGCCAGCAGTTACTCACAGGGTGCGGCCTACGAGCAGTACTTC. This sequence encodes CASSYSQGAAYEQYF.

Details on this clonotype: Relative to the germline gene, one junction end is altered; a read error may explain this. The V gene is TRBV16, the J gene TRBJ1-2, with 8 positions matching TRBD1. The germline CDR1 and CDR2 sequences are KGHSY and FQNENV. This CDR3 is 17 amino acids long. CDR3 region: CASSQSWTGPKVYGYTF. For the CDR3, the DNA is TGTGCCAGCAGCCAATCTTGGACAGGGCCGAAAGTCTATGGCTATACCTTC.

The chain employs TRBV11-1 and TRBJ2-1; 10 positions match TRBD2. The CDR3 runs to 15 residues. Germline values: CDR1 SGHAT, CDR2 FQDESV (reference sequence). V was pared by 5 bases and J by 6 bases, with 7 bases of the junction left unmatched. The DNA for the CDR3 is TGTGCCAGCAGCACCCTAGCGGGAGTAGGCAATGAGCAGTTCTTC. Translation gives CASSTLAGVGNEQFF.

V usage is TRBV20-1 and J usage is TRBJ2-7, with D unresolved. The CDR3 is 15 residues long. Deletions cut 0 bases from V and 3 bases from J, with 15 bases between. Germline V CDR1 and CDR2: DFQATT, SNEGSKA (reference sequence). CDR3 region: CSARDAWKPNYEQYF. DNA of the CDR3: TGCAGTGCTAGAGATGCCTGGAAGCCAAACTACGAGCAGTACTTC.

This clonotype has more than one count but fewer than ten. The genes are TRBV5-1 and TRBJ1-5; D remains ambiguous. The CDR3 has 16 amino acids. From germline, CDR1 is SGHRS and CDR2 YFSETQ. The germline V and J ends were trimmed by 1 base and 3 bases, with 14 bases remaining between them. The CDR3 region is CASSLTGMWDNQPQHF. The CDR3 DNA reads TGCGCCAGCAGCTTGACGGGCATGTGGGACAATCAGCCCCAGCATTTT.

There are a few counts of this clonotype. V gene TRBV7-8 combines with J gene TRBJ2-1, with 7 nucleotides matching TRBD2. The CDR3 spans 17 residues. Trimming cost V 5 bases and J 0 bases; bases outside gene matches: 10. CDR1 SGHVS and CDR2 FQNEAQ come from the germline V gene. CDR3 DNA sequence: TGTGCCAGCAGCGAAAGGGTCGGGAGGAACTCCTACAATGAGCAGTTCTTC. This codes for CASSERVGRNSYNEQFF.

This clonotype was picked up many times. The chain combines TRBV7-9 with TRBJ2-1; no firm D call. Germline V lookup: CDR1 SEHNR, CDR2 FQNEAQ (reference sequence). The V end was cut by 1 base, the J end by 4 bases, with 17 bases between. There are 17 residues in the CDR3. The CDR3 is CASSLGFADLFYNEQFF. CDR3 bases: TGTGCCAGCAGCTTAGGGTTTGCGGACCTTTTTTACAATGAGCAGTTCTTC.

This chain connects TRBV20-1 to TRBJ2-6, with D unclear. Germline V CDR1 and CDR2: DFQATT, SNEGSKA (reference sequence). CDR3 length: 13 amino acids. Trimming took 1 base from V and 4 from J, leaving 5 bases between them. DNA for the CDR3: TGCAGTGCTAGAGTCCGGGGGGCCAACGTCCTGACTTTC. Translated: CSARVRGANVLTF.

The chain has TRBV27 and TRBJ2-1, with 14 bases lining up with TRBD2. V was clipped by 11 bases and J by 7 bases; unmatched bases: 13. The CDR3 covers 16 residues. CDR1 is MNHEY, CDR2 SMNVEV, per germline (reference sequence). The CDR3 sequence: CAVRRTSGGRGNEQFF. The DNA of the CDR3 is TGTGCCGTACGCCGGACTAGCGGGGGGAGGGGGAATGAGCAGTTCTTC.

This chain uses TRBV2 with TRBJ1-2; the D gene is possibly TRBD1 (5 bases). From germline, CDR1 is SNHLY and CDR2 FYNNEI. The CDR3 length is 12 residues. V was shortened by 6 bases and J by 8 bases, with 13 bases between the two germline ends. The CDR3 spells CASRVGGGGYTF. The CDR3 DNA reads TGTGCCAGCAGGGTCGGGGGAGGCGGCTACACCTTC.

J is TRBJ2-5 and V is TRBV27, with TRBD1 matching 7 bases. The CDR3 sequence is 16 residues long. Trimming cost V 6 bases and J 10 bases; bases outside gene matches: 20. Germline V gene lookup returns CDR1 MNHEY and CDR2 SMNVEV (reference sequence). As DNA, the CDR3 is TGTGCCAGCAGGCGCAGTTGGGACAGTCTTTATGAGGGCCAGTACTTC. Translation: CASRRSWDSLYEGQYF.

As regards this clonotype: The junction departs from the called germline gene at one end, perhaps through a read error. The gene calls are TRBV20-1 and TRBJ1-5; D may be TRBD1 (5 bases). Germline V gene sequence: CDR1 DFQATT, CDR2 SNEGSKA (reference sequence). This CDR3 spans 14 amino acids. The CDR3 sequence: CSARGDASNQPQHF. For the CDR3, the DNA is TGTAGTGCTAGAGGGGACGCTAGCAATCAGCCCCAGCATTTT.

The V call is TRBV29-1, the J call TRBJ2-3; a weak D match, TRBD1 (6 bases). CDR1 and CDR2 (germline): SQVTM, ANQGSEA. V was shortened by 1 base and J by 4 bases, with 12 bases between the two germline ends. CDR3 size: 14 residues. Here the CDR3 DNA reads TGCAGCGTTGAAGTTTGGGGGCTCGCAGATACGCAGTATTTT. Translation gives CSVEVWGLADTQYF.

This clonotype has only a few counts. The rearrangement joins TRBV21-1 to TRBJ2-1; TRBD1, the table's D call, lacks a check against the DNA. TRBV21-1 is an annotated pseudogene. This CDR3 is 19 amino acids long. The CDR3 sequence: CASSKVRVCAGQTYNEQFF. CDR3 in DNA: TGTGCCAGCAGCAAAGTTAGGGTGTGTGCGGGACAGACCTACAATGAGCAGTTCTTC.